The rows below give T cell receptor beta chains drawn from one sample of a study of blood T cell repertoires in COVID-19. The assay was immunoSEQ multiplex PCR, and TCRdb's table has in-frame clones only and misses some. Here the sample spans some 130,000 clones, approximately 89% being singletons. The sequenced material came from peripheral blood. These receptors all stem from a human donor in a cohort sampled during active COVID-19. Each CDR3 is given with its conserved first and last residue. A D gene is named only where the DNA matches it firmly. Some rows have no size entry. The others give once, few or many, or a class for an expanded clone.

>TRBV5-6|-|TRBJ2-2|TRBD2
TGTGCCAGCAGCTTGGATCCTAGCGGGCCCTCCGGGGAGCTGTTTTTT
CASSLDPSGPSGELFF
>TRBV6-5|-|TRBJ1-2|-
TGTGCCAGCAAGGAAAACAGGGCCGCCGTCTATGGCTACACCTTC
CASKENRAAVYGYTF
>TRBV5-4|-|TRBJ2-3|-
TGTGCCAGCAGTAACCAGGGATCCACAGATACGCAGTATTTT
CASSNQGSTDTQYF
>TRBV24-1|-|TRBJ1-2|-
TGTGCCACCAGTGACCCCGGGGTTGGCTACACCTTC
CATSDPGVGYTF
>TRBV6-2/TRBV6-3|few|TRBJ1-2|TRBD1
TGTGCCAGCAGTCATACAGGGGACGGCTACACCTTC
CASSHTGDGYTF
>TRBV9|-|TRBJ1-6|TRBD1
TGTGCCAGCAGCGAGGGGGCGCGAGACTCACCCCTCCACTTT
CASSEGARDSPLHF
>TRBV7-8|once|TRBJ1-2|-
TGTGCCAGCAGCTTACAGGGTTACTCTAACTATGGCTACACCTTC
CASSLQGYSNYGYTF
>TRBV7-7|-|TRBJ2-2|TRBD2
TGTGCTAGCAGCTTATTTTCCGGACTAGCGGGGGGGCCCACCGGGGAGCTGTTTTTT
CASSLFSGLAGGPTGELFF
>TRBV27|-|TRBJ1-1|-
TGTGCCAGCAGTCCCATGTCCGGGACACTGAACACTGAAGCTTTCTTT
CASSPMSGTLNTEAFF
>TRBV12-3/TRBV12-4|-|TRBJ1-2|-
TGTGCCAGCAGCCGGTCCTATGGCTACACCTTC
CASSRSYGYTF
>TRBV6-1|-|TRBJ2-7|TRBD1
TGTGCCAGCAGTGGCCGGGACAGGATCTCTCTCTACGAGCAGTACTTC
CASSGRDRISLYEQYF
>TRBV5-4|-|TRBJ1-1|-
TGTGCCAGCAGCTTGGGTCTTTCGGGACAAGTCACTGAAGCTTTCTTT
CASSLGLSGQVTEAFF
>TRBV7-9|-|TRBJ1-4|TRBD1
TGTGCCAGCAGCCAGCCACAGGGGCGAAGCGAAAAACTGTTTTTT
CASSQPQGRSEKLFF
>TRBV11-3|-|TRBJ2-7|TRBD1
TGTGCCAGCAGCTTACGGACAGGGGGTTACGAGCAGTACTTC
CASSLRTGGYEQYF
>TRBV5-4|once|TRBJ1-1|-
TGTGCCAGCAGCTTGGTCGGCGGTTACACTGAAGCTTTCTTT
CASSLVGGYTEAFF
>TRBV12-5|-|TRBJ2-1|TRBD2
TGTGCTAGTGCCGGACTAGCGGGATCTGGAGACAATGAGCAGTTCTTC
CASAGLAGSGDNEQFF
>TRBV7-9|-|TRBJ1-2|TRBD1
TGTGCCAGCACCCCGGACAGGGATAACTATGGCTACACCTTC
CASTPDRDNYGYTF